What follows are 24 T cell receptor beta chains derived from one specimen sequenced in a study of T cells in women clearing cervical HPV infection. Repertoires were generated with immunoSEQ multiplex PCR, while TCRdb's copy carries only in-frame clones and drops some. Recorded for this sample: roughly 25,000 clones. Sequenced: blood buffy coat. These receptors originate from a woman aged 18-69 years with a cervical HPV16 infection that either progressed to CIN3+ or cleared (not recorded which).

Details on this clone: The CDR3 end falls 3 residues outside the read, so it is completed with the germline J gene. The gene calls are TRBV5-1 and TRBJ1-2; D is ambiguous. This CDR3 has 13 amino acids. Germline CDR1 and CDR2: SGHRS and YFSETQ. V was cut by 5 bases and J by 0 bases, with 8 bases left in between. This CDR3 reads CASSYRANYGYTF. The sequenced part of the CDR3 DNA is TGCGCCAGCAGTTACAGAGCTAACTATGGC.

With respect to this clone: The read stops 3 residues short of the end of the CDR3; the missing end is completed from the germline J gene. This rearrangement joins TRBV7-3 to TRBJ1-4, with D perhaps TRBD1 (6 bases). Trimming removed 3 bases from V and 3 bases from J, with 8 bases in between. In germline, CDR1 is SGHTA, CDR2 FQGTGA. The CDR3 covers 14 residues. CDR3 DNA (partial): TGTGCCAGCAGCTTCAGGACAGCTAATGAAAAA. It translates to CASSFRTANEK. The entire CDR3 is CASSFRTANEKLFF. Filled out from reference TRBV7-3 and TRBJ1-4, the complete variable domain reads GAGVSQTPSNKVTEKGKYVELRCDPISGHTALYWYRQSLGQGPEFLIYFQGTGAADDSGLPNDRFFAVRPEGSVSTLKIQRTERGDSAVYLCASSFRTANEKLFFGSGTQLSVL.

Points on this clone: The sequenced fragment ends 3 residues before the CDR3 boundary, so the rest is inferred from the germline J gene. The genes are TRBV5-1 and TRBJ1-4, with no clear D. Trimming removed 4 bases from V and 0 bases from J, with 7 bases in between. This CDR3 region has 14 residues. Germline V gene lookup returns CDR1 SGHRS and CDR2 YFSETQ. Incomplete CDR3 DNA: TGCGCCAGCAGCGCGGCCGCAACTAATGAAAAA. This sequence encodes CASSAAATNEK. The complete CDR3 reads CASSAAATNEKLFF.

About this clone: The read falls 3 residues short of the CDR3 end, and the missing part is taken from the germline J gene. The genes are TRBV5-1 and TRBJ1-2; D remains unclear. Looked up from germline, CDR1 is SGHRS and CDR2 is YFSETQ. This CDR3 contains 13 residues. The CDR3 bases that were read are TGCGCCAGCAGCTTGGAATCCGGTTCCGGC. It yields the protein CASSLESGSG. The whole CDR3 sequence is CASSLESGSGYTF.

With respect to this clone: The read terminates 3 residues ahead of where the CDR3 ends, so the germline J gene completes it. The rearrangement uses TRBV20-1 and TRBJ2-1, with 8 bases identical to TRBD2. V was pared by 5 bases and J by 5 bases, with 11 bases of the junction left unmatched. This CDR3 contains 15 residues. Per germline, CDR1 DFQATT and CDR2 SNEGSKA (reference sequence). The CDR3 region is CSAPPGGRRNNEQFF. The CDR3 bases that were read are TGCAGTGCTCCCCCCGGCGGGAGGAGGAACAATGAG.

Worth noting for this clone: The read ends 3 residues early relative to the CDR3; the germline J gene fills the gap. The chain recombines TRBV5-1 with TRBJ1-6; no clear D. From germline, CDR1 is SGHRS and CDR2 YFSETQ. The V gene lost 0 bases and the J gene lost 9 bases, with 13 bases spanning the gap. CDR3 size: 15 residues. CDR3 residues: CASSLEVSGPSPLHF. CDR3 DNA (partial): TGCGCCAGCAGCTTGGAGGTCAGCGGCCCTTCACCC. Supplemented by reference TRBV5-1 and TRBJ1-6, the full variable domain reads KAGVTQTPRYLIKTRGQQVTLSCSPISGHRSVSWYQQTPGQGLQFLFEYFSETQRNKGNFPGRFSGRQFSNSRSEMNVSTLELGDSALYLCASSLEVSGPSPLHFGNGTRLTVT.

For this clone: The read is 3 residues too short to cover the CDR3 end, so that end is filled in from the germline J gene. The V call is TRBV5-4, the J call TRBJ2-3, with 8 bases matching TRBD2. Germline V lookup: CDR1 SGHNT, CDR2 YYREEE (reference sequence). The CDR3 totals 15 residues. V shed 4 bases and J 6 bases; nucleotides not matched to a gene: 10. The CDR3 reads CASSPSGGRWDTQYF. Incomplete CDR3 DNA: TGTGCCAGCAGCCCTAGCGGCGGGAGGTGGGATACG. Drawing the rest from reference TRBV5-4 and TRBJ2-3, the complete variable domain is ETGVTQSPTHLIKTRGQQVTLRCSSQSGHNTVSWYQQALGQGPQFIFQYYREEENGRGNFPPRFSGLQFPNYSSELNVNALELDDSALYLCASSPSGGRWDTQYFGPGTRLTVL.

Details on this clone: The read ends 3 residues shy of where the CDR3 ends; the end is completed using the germline J gene. The chain recombines TRBV4-1 with TRBJ2-3, with 7 bases lining up with TRBD2. Trimming removed 1 base from V and 2 bases from J; junction bases left unmatched: 9. Germline V gene data show CDR1 as MGHRA and CDR2 as YSYEKL. The CDR3 has 17 residues. The part of the CDR3 DNA that was read is TGCGCCAGCAGCCAAGCGGGGGGACGATCCACCACAGATACG. The encoded protein is CASSQAGGRSTTDT. The CDR3 reads in full as CASSQAGGRSTTDTQYF.

The sequenced CDR3 bases are TGTGCCAGCAGCTTAGCTGCCAGGAATCAGCCG. Translation gives CASSLAARNQP. The entire CDR3 sequence reads CASSLAARNQPQYF. V and J are TRBV11-2 and TRBJ2-3; no firm D call. The read comes to an end 3 residues before the CDR3 does, leaving the germline J gene to fill in the end. Germline CDR1 SGHAT, CDR2 FQNNGV. The CDR3 has 14 residues.

As to this clone: The read stops 3 residues short of the end of the CDR3; the missing end is completed from the germline J gene. This chain uses TRBV29-1 with TRBJ2-1, with TRBD2 matching 11 bases. The trim removed 4 bases at V and 5 bases at J, leaving 19 bases unmatched. The CDR3 extends over 19 amino acids. Per germline, CDR1 SQVTM and CDR2 ANQGSEA. Partial CDR3 DNA: TGCAGCGTTGCCGGGGGGACTAGCGGCTCCCGGGGTCGAAACAATGAG. Encoded protein: CSVAGGTSGSRGRNNE. The whole CDR3 sequence is CSVAGGTSGSRGRNNEQFF.

For this clone: The read comes to an end 3 residues before the CDR3 does, leaving the germline J gene to fill in the end. V and J are TRBV12-3 or TRBV12-4 and TRBJ2-1; TRBD2 matches at 16 bases. CDR3 size: 17 residues. The trim removed 5 bases at V and 2 bases at J, leaving 3 bases unmatched. The CDR3 protein is CASSGTSGRATYNEQFF. The sequenced part of the CDR3 DNA is TGTGCCAGCAGTGGGACTAGCGGGAGGGCAACCTACAATGAG.

With regard to this clone: The read stops 3 residues short of the end of the CDR3; the missing end is completed from the germline J gene. The rearrangement joins TRBV28 to TRBJ1-4; D is unclear. This CDR3 is built from 15 residues. Per the germline V gene, CDR1 is MDHEN and CDR2 is SYDVKM. V was pared by 4 bases and J by 7 bases, with 16 bases between. Partial CDR3 DNA: TGTGCCAGCAGTTACGCTTCGGGTACCGTTGAAAAA. Translated, it gives CASSYASGTVEK. The full-length CDR3 reads as CASSYASGTVEKLFF.

Comment on this clone: The read terminates 3 residues ahead of where the CDR3 ends, so the germline J gene completes it. The chain uses TRBV6-1 and TRBJ2-1, with D perhaps matching TRBD1 or TRBD2 (5 bases each). CDR1 is MNHNS and CDR2 is SASEGT in the germline V gene. The CDR3 has 15 residues. Trimming shortened V by 2 bases and J by 4 bases, and 12 bases separated the two germline ends. CDR3 DNA (partial): TGTGCCAGCAGTGAAAGGTCAGGGAGATACAATGAG. Translated: CASSERSGRYNE. The complete CDR3 reads CASSERSGRYNEQFF.

A remark on this clone: The CDR3 extends 3 residues past the end of the read, so its final part is completed from the germline J gene. This chain links TRBV2 with TRBJ2-7; 10 bases are a match to TRBD2. This CDR3 comprises 15 residues. Germline lookup yields CDR1 SNHLY and CDR2 FYNNEI. The V and J ends lost 2 bases and 0 bases, in that order; junction bases with no gene match: 1. This CDR3 is CASSEPSGSSYEQYF. CDR3 DNA (partial): TGTGCCAGCAGTGAACCTAGCGGGAGCTCCTACGAG.

As regards this clone: The CDR3 is cut off 3 residues early in the read; its end comes from the germline J gene. The chain links TRBV19 to TRBJ2-3; TRBD1 agrees at 8 bases. Germline CDR1 LNHDA, CDR2 SQIVND (reference sequence). Trimming cost V 4 bases and J 4 bases; bases outside gene matches: 4. The CDR3 totals 14 residues. The sequenced CDR3 bases are TGTGCCAGTAGTACGGACAGGGAATCAGATACG. As protein: CASSTDRESDT. The full CDR3 protein reads CASSTDRESDTQYF.

On this clone itself: The read terminates 3 residues before the CDR3 end, so the remaining end is supplied by the germline J gene. The rearrangement joins TRBV2 to TRBJ1-5; possible D gene TRBD1, 5 bases. This CDR3 contains 17 residues. Germline CDR1 is SNHLY and CDR2 is FYNNEI. Trimming shortened V by 7 bases and J by 5 bases, and 24 bases separated the two germline ends. The CDR3 DNA, read in part, is TGTGCCAGCATGGACAAAGAGGGGATCACTCAGGATCAGCCC. Its protein product is CASMDKEGITQDQP. The CDR3 reads in full as CASMDKEGITQDQPQHF.

Note on this clone: The CDR3 is cut off 3 residues early in the read; its end comes from the germline J gene. The chain recombines TRBV7-7 with TRBJ2-1, with 7 nucleotides matching TRBD2. Per the germline V gene, CDR1 is SSHAT and CDR2 is FNYEAQ (reference sequence). There are 13 residues in the CDR3. V gave up 6 bases and J gave up 4 bases; unmatched junction bases: 3. The sequenced part of the CDR3 DNA is TGTGCCAGCAGTCCCGGGGGGTACAATGAG. Translating gives CASSPGGYNE. The full CDR3 protein reads CASSPGGYNEQFF.

Details on this clone: The sequence runs out 3 residues before the end of the CDR3; the remainder is reconstructed from the germline J gene. V is TRBV6-1 and J is TRBJ2-4; D is tentatively TRBD1 or TRBD2 (5 bases each). The CDR3 consists of 13 residues. CDR1 and CDR2 from the germline V gene are MNHNS and SASEGT. The CDR3 loop is CASSGQGDQPQYF. CDR3 DNA, as far as it was read: TGTGCCAGCAGTGGCCAGGGAGATCAGCCT.

To note about this clone: Coverage ceases 3 residues before the CDR3 finishes, and the germline J gene fills in the end. The chain combines TRBV30 with TRBJ2-7; 12 bases are a match to TRBD2. The germline CDR1 and CDR2 sequences are GTSNPN and SVGIG (reference sequence). The CDR3 is 15 residues long. V shed 5 bases, J shed 4 bases, and the junction held 9 bases outside the gene matches. The CDR3 DNA, read in part, is TGTGCCTGGGTTCAGGGACTAGCGGGCGCATACGAG. Translated, it gives CAWVQGLAGAYE. The entire CDR3 sequence reads CAWVQGLAGAYEQYF.

With respect to this clone: The read terminates 3 residues ahead of where the CDR3 ends, so the germline J gene completes it. The chain combines TRBV20-1 with TRBJ2-3, with 9 positions matching TRBD1. This CDR3 has 15 amino acids. Per the germline V gene, CDR1 is DFQATT and CDR2 is SNEGSKA (reference sequence). The CDR3 loop reads CSATDGTGSGQPQYF. The sequenced part of the CDR3 DNA is TGCAGTGCTACAGACGGGACAGGGTCGGGTCAGCCG.

Comments on this clone: The CDR3 is cut off 3 residues early in the read; its end comes from the germline J gene. This sequence joins TRBV2 and TRBJ2-3; 7 nucleotides align to TRBD2. The junction had 8 bases not matched to a gene; V was cut back by 6 bases and J by 5 bases. The CDR3 loop spans 14 amino acids. Germline CDR1 reads SNHLY; CDR2 reads FYNNEI. CDR3 protein: CASSGLEGRDTQYF. The CDR3 bases that were read are TGTGCCAGCAGCGGACTAGAAGGGCGAGATACG.

On this clone: The CDR3 is cut off 3 residues early in the read; its end comes from the germline J gene. The chain joins TRBV19 to TRBJ1-1; D might be TRBD1 (5 bases). Germline V gives CDR1 LNHDA, CDR2 SQIVND (reference sequence). Trimming shortened V by 3 bases and J by 2 bases, and 7 bases separated the two germline ends. This CDR3 spans 13 amino acids. CDR3 loop: CASSMTDNTEAFF. The sequenced part of the CDR3 DNA is TGTGCCAGTAGTATGACAGATAACACTGAA.

About this clone itself: The read is 3 residues too short to cover the CDR3 end, so that end is filled in from the germline J gene. J is TRBJ2-7 and V is TRBV19, with 9 nucleotides matching TRBD1. Germline V gene sequence: CDR1 LNHDA, CDR2 SQIVND (reference sequence). The V segment lost 1 base and the J segment 2 bases; nucleotides outside the gene matches: 3. The CDR3 extends over 15 amino acids. The part of the CDR3 DNA that was read is TGTGCCAGTAGTATAGGGACAGGGGTGGCCTACGAG. It is translated as CASSIGTGVAYE. The whole CDR3 is CASSIGTGVAYEQYF.

As to this clone: The CDR3 goes on 3 residues after the read ends, and that part is filled in from the germline J gene. The chain recombines TRBV20-1 with TRBJ2-3, with 7 bases that match TRBD2. CDR3 size: 14 residues. Germline V gives CDR1 DFQATT, CDR2 SNEGSKA (reference sequence). The trim removed 6 bases at V and 6 bases at J, leaving 12 bases unmatched. The covered CDR3 bases are TGCAGTGCAGCCACTAGCGCCGATGGGGATACG. Its translation: CSAATSADGDT. The entire CDR3 protein reads CSAATSADGDTQYF.